A selection of T cell receptor beta chains follows, all from one sample in a study of T cell responses to AZD1222 COVID-19 vaccine. This table comes from immunoSEQ multiplex PCR, and its TCRdb copy is limited to in-frame clones, with some not included. The table records about 130,000 clones, approximately 88% of them present only once. This specimen was peripheral blood, taken on day 0 of AZD1222 vaccination. All receptors derive from an adult in good health. Each CDR3 is given with its conserved first and last residue. The order of the fields is clone size, D gene, V gene, J gene, CDR3 length, CDR3 protein, CDR3 DNA. D genes are given only for firm matches. Clone size is given for some rows only: seen once, a few or many times, or a class if the clone is expanded.

clone_size: .
d_call: TRBD2
v_call: TRBV6-5
j_call: TRBJ2-7
cdr3_length: 14
cdr3_aa: CASSRTRLTYEQYF
cdr3_nt: TGTGCCAGCAGTCGGACTAGGCTCACCTACGAGCAGTACTTC

clone_size: .
d_call: .
v_call: TRBV27
j_call: TRBJ2-5
cdr3_length: 11
cdr3_aa: CASSHQETQYF
cdr3_nt: TGTGCCAGCAGCCATCAAGAGACCCAGTACTTC

clone_size: .
d_call: .
v_call: TRBV9
j_call: TRBJ2-1
cdr3_length: 15
cdr3_aa: CASSVARGATYEQFF
cdr3_nt: TGTGCCAGCAGCGTAGCTAGAGGGGCTACCTATGAGCAGTTCTTC

clone_size: .
d_call: TRBD1
v_call: TRBV7-9
j_call: TRBJ1-2
cdr3_length: 14
cdr3_aa: CASSLGQGAAGYTF
cdr3_nt: TGTGCCAGCAGCTTAGGCCAGGGGGCGGCGGGCTACACCTTC

clone_size: .
d_call: .
v_call: TRBV25-1
j_call: TRBJ1-5
cdr3_length: 12
cdr3_aa: CASSTGIQPQHF
cdr3_nt: TGTGCCAGCAGTACAGGGATTCAGCCCCAGCATTTT

clone_size: .
d_call: .
v_call: TRBV5-1
j_call: TRBJ2-2
cdr3_length: 16
cdr3_aa: CASSPTRTADTGELFF
cdr3_nt: TGCGCCAGCAGCCCAACACGGACGGCCGACACCGGGGAGCTGTTTTTT

clone_size: once
d_call: TRBD1
v_call: TRBV3-1/TRBV3-2
j_call: TRBJ1-1
cdr3_length: 16
cdr3_aa: CASSPRRGGLRAEAFF
cdr3_nt: TGTGCCAGCAGCCCACGCAGAGGGGGCCTGAGGGCTGAAGCTTTCTTT

clone_size: .
d_call: TRBD2
v_call: TRBV20-1
j_call: TRBJ2-3
cdr3_length: 13
cdr3_aa: CSASRGRADTQYF
cdr3_nt: TGCAGTGCTAGTCGGGGGAGGGCAGATACGCAGTATTTT

clone_size: once
d_call: .
v_call: TRBV15
j_call: TRBJ1-1
cdr3_length: 13
cdr3_aa: CATSGTLNTEAFF
cdr3_nt: TGTGCCACCAGCGGCACCCTGAACACTGAAGCTTTCTTT

clone_size: .
d_call: .
v_call: TRBV6-5
j_call: TRBJ1-2
cdr3_length: 13
cdr3_aa: CASRRGGSWGYTF
cdr3_nt: TGTGCCAGCAGGAGGGGGGGATCTTGGGGCTACACCTTC

clone_size: .
d_call: .
v_call: TRBV9
j_call: TRBJ1-2
cdr3_length: 10
cdr3_aa: CASSPYPRTF
cdr3_nt: TGTGCCAGCAGCCCCTACCCCCGCACCTTC

clone_size: .
d_call: TRBD2
v_call: TRBV4-3
j_call: TRBJ2-3
cdr3_length: 16
cdr3_aa: CASSRLLAGGWDTQYF
cdr3_nt: TGCGCCAGCAGCCGGTTACTAGCGGGGGGGTGGGATACGCAGTATTTT

clone_size: many
d_call: .
v_call: TRBV19
j_call: TRBJ1-5
cdr3_length: 15
cdr3_aa: CASRTLKQGEAPQHF
cdr3_nt: TGTGCCAGTAGGACTCTAAAACAGGGCGAAGCGCCCCAGCATTTT

clone_size: .
d_call: .
v_call: TRBV4-2
j_call: TRBJ1-1
cdr3_length: 15
cdr3_aa: CASSQEGLGGAEAFF
cdr3_nt: TGTGCCAGCAGCCAAGAGGGTCTCGGTGGGGCTGAAGCTTTCTTT

clone_size: once
d_call: .
v_call: TRBV6-2/TRBV6-3
j_call: TRBJ2-3
cdr3_length: 12
cdr3_aa: CASSRGIDTQYF
cdr3_nt: TGTGCCAGCAGTCGGGGGATAGATACGCAGTATTTT

clone_size: .
d_call: TRBD2
v_call: TRBV13
j_call: TRBJ2-3
cdr3_length: 20
cdr3_aa: CASSPPHRLAGGRSTDTQYF
cdr3_nt: TGTGCCAGCAGCCCCCCCCACCGACTAGCGGGGGGGCGTAGCACAGATACGCAGTATTTT

clone_size: .
d_call: .
v_call: TRBV18
j_call: TRBJ1-5
cdr3_length: 14
cdr3_aa: CASSPQGSNQPQHF
cdr3_nt: TGTGCCAGCTCACCTCAGGGTTCCAATCAGCCCCAGCATTTT

clone_size: .
d_call: TRBD2
v_call: TRBV5-1
j_call: TRBJ2-5
cdr3_length: 16
cdr3_aa: CASSLSGTSGRKTQYF
cdr3_nt: TGCGCCAGCAGCTTATCCGGGACTAGCGGGAGGAAGACCCAGTACTTC

clone_size: few
d_call: TRBD1
v_call: TRBV3-1/TRBV3-2
j_call: TRBJ2-7
cdr3_length: 15
cdr3_aa: CASSHSTDRGYEQYF
cdr3_nt: TGTGCCAGCAGCCACTCAACGGACAGGGGATACGAGCAGTACTTC

clone_size: .
d_call: TRBD2
v_call: TRBV5-5
j_call: TRBJ2-1
cdr3_length: 16
cdr3_aa: CASSGGSSGVRNEQFF
cdr3_nt: TGTGCCAGCAGCGGGGGATCTAGCGGGGTCCGCAATGAGCAGTTCTTC

clone_size: .
d_call: .
v_call: TRBV28
j_call: TRBJ1-1
cdr3_length: 16
cdr3_aa: CASSLKTAKMNTEAFF
cdr3_nt: TGTGCCAGCAGTTTAAAGACAGCCAAAATGAACACTGAAGCTTTCTTT

clone_size: .
d_call: TRBD2
v_call: TRBV4-1
j_call: TRBJ2-3
cdr3_length: 16
cdr3_aa: CASSQEASGATDTQYF
cdr3_nt: TGCGCCAGCAGCCAAGAGGCTAGCGGGGCCACAGATACGCAGTATTTT

clone_size: .
d_call: .
v_call: TRBV29-1
j_call: TRBJ1-1
cdr3_length: 14
cdr3_aa: CSVETPGRGTEAFF
cdr3_nt: TGCAGCGTTGAGACCCCGGGTAGGGGCACTGAAGCTTTCTTT

clone_size: .
d_call: .
v_call: TRBV6-1
j_call: TRBJ1-5
cdr3_length: 15
cdr3_aa: CASSEAWADNQPQHF
cdr3_nt: TGTGCCAGCAGTGAAGCGTGGGCGGATAATCAGCCCCAGCATTTT

clone_size: .
d_call: .
v_call: TRBV9
j_call: TRBJ1-2
cdr3_length: 13
cdr3_aa: CASSVGQRRGYTF
cdr3_nt: TGTGCCAGCAGCGTAGGCCAGAGGCGCGGCTACACCTTC

clone_size: few
d_call: TRBD1
v_call: TRBV27
j_call: TRBJ2-1
cdr3_length: 12
cdr3_aa: CASSLTGGSWFF
cdr3_nt: TGTGCCAGCAGTCTCACAGGGGGCTCGTGGTTCTTC

clone_size: .
d_call: .
v_call: TRBV2
j_call: TRBJ2-1
cdr3_length: 13
cdr3_aa: CASLRDSGNEQFF
cdr3_nt: TGTGCCAGCCTTCGGGACTCTGGGAATGAGCAGTTCTTC

clone_size: .
d_call: .
v_call: TRBV5-6
j_call: TRBJ2-7
cdr3_length: 12
cdr3_aa: CASSLQFYEQYF
cdr3_nt: TGTGCCAGCAGCTTACAGTTCTACGAGCAGTACTTC

clone_size: .
d_call: TRBD1
v_call: TRBV6-5
j_call: TRBJ2-3
cdr3_length: 15
cdr3_aa: CASRYQGALADTQYF
cdr3_nt: TGTGCCAGCAGGTACCAGGGGGCGTTGGCAGATACGCAGTATTTT

clone_size: few
d_call: TRBD1
v_call: TRBV5-6
j_call: TRBJ1-2
cdr3_length: 13
cdr3_aa: CASSPGQHYGYTF
cdr3_nt: TGTGCCAGCAGCCCGGGACAGCACTATGGCTACACCTTC

clone_size: .
d_call: .
v_call: TRBV5-1
j_call: TRBJ2-3
cdr3_length: 15
cdr3_aa: CASSLTGDGADTQYF
cdr3_nt: TGCGCCAGCAGCTTGACGGGGGATGGAGCAGATACGCAGTATTTT

clone_size: .
d_call: .
v_call: TRBV19
j_call: TRBJ1-5
cdr3_length: 13
cdr3_aa: CASSGRGGQPQHF
cdr3_nt: TGTGCCAGTAGTGGCCGGGGGGGTCAGCCCCAGCATTTT

clone_size: few
d_call: .
v_call: TRBV28
j_call: TRBJ1-6
cdr3_length: 19
cdr3_aa: CASSFSPGLGSLGDSPLHF
cdr3_nt: TGTGCCAGCAGTTTTTCCCCGGGCTTGGGGAGTTTGGGGGATTCACCCCTCCACTTT

clone_size: few
d_call: .
v_call: TRBV4-1
j_call: TRBJ1-2
cdr3_length: 13
cdr3_aa: CASSRDTNYGYTF
cdr3_nt: TGCGCCAGCAGCCGGGACACCAACTATGGCTACACCTTC

clone_size: .
d_call: .
v_call: TRBV6-5
j_call: TRBJ1-2
cdr3_length: 12
cdr3_aa: CASRGPHYGYTF
cdr3_nt: TGTGCCAGCAGGGGACCCCACTATGGCTACACCTTC

clone_size: .
d_call: .
v_call: TRBV19
j_call: TRBJ1-5
cdr3_length: 13
cdr3_aa: CASSISNDQPQHF
cdr3_nt: TGTGCCAGTAGTATAAGCAACGATCAGCCCCAGCATTTT

clone_size: .
d_call: TRBD2
v_call: TRBV4-2
j_call: TRBJ2-1
cdr3_length: 15
cdr3_aa: CASSPIAGADNEQFF
cdr3_nt: TGTGCCAGCAGTCCAATAGCGGGAGCGGACAATGAGCAGTTCTTC

clone_size: .
d_call: .
v_call: TRBV10-3
j_call: TRBJ1-1
cdr3_length: 12
cdr3_aa: CAISDQLAEAFF
cdr3_nt: TGTGCCATCAGTGATCAGTTGGCTGAAGCTTTCTTT

clone_size: .
d_call: TRBD2
v_call: TRBV5-1
j_call: TRBJ2-7
cdr3_length: 16
cdr3_aa: CASSSRTSGKAYEQYF
cdr3_nt: TGCGCCAGCAGCTCACGGACTAGCGGGAAGGCCTACGAGCAGTACTTC

clone_size: .
d_call: TRBD1
v_call: TRBV28
j_call: TRBJ1-4
cdr3_length: 15
cdr3_aa: CASSSGQARGEKLFF
cdr3_nt: TGTGCCAGCAGTTCGGGACAGGCGAGGGGTGAAAAACTGTTTTTT